What follows is one T cell receptor beta chain and its context. Its antigen specificity is not known. No base quality information exists; no much larger clone differs at one position. The entry originates in a study of T cells in localized non-small cell lung cancer (dated by TCRdb to the early 2020s). For the wider study: The study analyzed T cell repertoires of around 250 early-stage NSCLC patients, comparing tumors and uninvolved tumor-adjacent lungs. The cohort consisted of 236 treatment-naive NSCLC patients whose localized lung tumors had been resected. NSCLC patients had a mean age of around 61 years, and around 140 were male and about a hundred female. General conclusions and limits of the study: Because multi-region sequencing of the tumors was not done, intratumor heterogeneity could not be ruled out. A median of around 50 of the top 100 tumor clones were detected in paired uninvolved adjacent lung, and some 30 of these tumor clones were also found among the top 100 clones of the paired uninvolved adjacent lung. Uninvolved tumor-adjacent lung showed the highest T cell clonality, higher than tumor, which suggests more focused antigenic responses in the uninvolved tumor-adjacent lung. Longer overall survival was associated with higher T cell density in blood, whereas shorter survival was associated with higher clonality in adjacent lung. Because of the exploratory design, TCR variables were selected using unadjusted p-values without false-discovery rate correction.

TCR beta CDR3 regions were sequenced from DNA using the immunoSEQ Assay. Per the authors' processing: To compute T cell density, TCR beta template counts were normalized to usable DNA, which was estimated by amplifying housekeeping genes. Richness was estimated with the preseqR package, extrapolating to 400,000 templates for PBMC samples and 120,000 templates for tissue samples. Clonality was calculated as one minus Pielou's evenness. Tissue-enriched TCRs were identified by differential abundance testing using productive amino-acid clonotypes, minimum total count 5 and alpha 0.1. Repertoire overlap between compartments was quantified with the Jaccard Index and Morisita Overlap Index. TCR beta CDR3s were clustered by GLIPH together with public tetramer-defined viral CDR3s, and at least three viral sequences plus V-gene enrichment were required for viral motifs. Held by TCRdb, this immuneACCESS table contains in-frame sequences only and omits some clones. Under half of the omission traces to an unresolved V gene where checked; the cause of the rest is unknown. V, J and clone size are taken as reported in that table, and D and trimming were inferred from the DNA itself. Within this sample are roughly 84,000 clones, with roughly 91% of them counted one time only. The ten most abundant clones make up under 25% of the sample.

At diagnosis, tumor, uninvolved tumor-adjacent lung and peripheral blood were collected and then preserved as a mix of FFPE and fresh-frozen material. For TCR repertoire profiling, the blood samples were analyzed as peripheral blood mononuclear cells. The germline V gene (reference sequence) sets CDR1 to SEHNR and CDR2 to FQNEAQ. The junction shows trimming of 0 bases on V and 6 bases on J, plus 8 bases between the germline ends. Including the terminal cysteine and phenylalanine, the CDR3 comprises 13 residues. Solely the CDR3 DNA is kept, with 39 bases framed from the first base. This receptor was identified in a woman aged 35 to 70 with stage I squamous cell lung carcinoma. The sequences come from peripheral blood, collected before any cancer treatment. The chain is made from TRBV7-9 and TRBJ2-5; the D gene assignment is ambiguous. CDR3 loop: CASSLAERKTQYF. The DNA reads TGTGCCAGCAGCTTAGCCGAGAGAAAGACCCAGTACTTC.